The clone carrying this T cell receptor beta chain appeared a single time. The data were obtained in a study of T cell changes during pregnancy in multiple sclerosis. Germline assignment: CDR1 ENHRY and CDR2 SYGVKD. The CDR3 is 15 residues long. V shed 4 bases and J 3 bases; nucleotides not matched to a gene: 5. The protocol was immunoSEQ multiplex PCR, while the TCRdb copy is restricted to in-frame clones and leaves out a portion. The profile covers around 54,000 clones, with about nine tenths appearing a single time and 0.61% taken by the ten largest. Sequenced here: CD4+ T cells from peripheral blood mononuclear cells, sampled after pregnancy. This clonotype originated in a female donor in good health, enrolled as a control in a pregnancy study. This chain uses TRBV10-3 with TRBJ2-5; 10 bases align to TRBD2. CDR3 DNA sequence: TGTGCCATCAGTGGTTCTAGCGGGAGTAAAGAGACCCAGTACTTC. Translation gives CAISGSSGSKETQYF.